This TCR beta chain stems from a study of tumor-infiltrating lymphocytes in localized non-small cell lung cancer. This table comes from immunoSEQ multiplex PCR, and its TCRdb copy is limited to in-frame clones, with some not included. The data hold about 12,000 clones, with about 66% observed a single time. The sequencing sample was made of lung tumor tissue. The TCR was taken from a human donor with non-small cell lung cancer.

The CDR3 spells CAWVKDSPFYGYTF. The DNA for the CDR3 is TGTGCCTGGGTGAAGGACAGCCCCTTCTATGGCTACACCTTC. The J gene is TRBJ1-2, the V gene TRBV30; possibly TRBD1 for D (6 bases). Germline V gene sequence: CDR1 GTSNPN, CDR2 SVGIG (reference sequence). V lost 5 bases, J lost 4 bases, and 17 bases lay in between. The CDR3 is 14 residues long.